Listed below are T cell receptor beta chains from one sample, sequenced in a study of cytomegalovirus exposure and HLA in healthy donors. Clones were read by immunoSEQ multiplex PCR, and TCRdb kept only the in-frame ones, dropping some. This table has about 110,000 clones, about 87% appearing once. The sequenced sample was PBMCs. The receptors derive from a woman younger than 30 in good health and CMV-seropositive. The CDR3 runs from the conserved cysteine through the conserved F or W. D genes are given only for firm matches. Clone size is given for some rows only: seen once, a few or many times, or a class if the clone is expanded.

V: TRBV20-1; D: .; J: TRBJ2-1; size: .; CDR3: CSVARGEQFF; DNA: TGCAGTGTCGCAAGAGGGGAGCAGTTCTTC
V: TRBV6-1; D: .; J: TRBJ2-7; size: .; CDR3: CASWAGPGGEQYF; DNA: TGTGCCAGCTGGGCGGGGCCCGGGGGCGAGCAGTACTTC
V: TRBV27; D: .; J: TRBJ2-1; size: .; CDR3: CASSPISSSYNEQFF; DNA: TGTGCCAGCAGCCCAATTAGTAGCTCCTACAATGAGCAGTTCTTC
V: TRBV4-1; D: .; J: TRBJ2-2; size: .; CDR3: CASSHALRRSRTGELFF; DNA: TGCGCCAGCAGCCATGCCTTGCGACGGAGCCGCACCGGGGAGCTGTTTTTT
V: TRBV4-1; D: TRBD1; J: TRBJ2-3; size: .; CDR3: CASSQVTGYTDTQYF; DNA: TGCGCCAGCAGCCAAGTGACAGGGTACACAGATACGCAGTATTTT
V: TRBV18; D: .; J: TRBJ2-1; size: .; CDR3: CASSPRDYNEQFF; DNA: TGTGCCAGCTCACCCCGGGACTACAATGAGCAGTTCTTC
V: TRBV15; D: .; J: TRBJ2-3; size: .; CDR3: CATSGPGQLTDTQYF; DNA: TGTGCCACCAGCGGACCGGGACAACTCACAGATACGCAGTATTTT
V: TRBV5-4; D: .; J: TRBJ1-6; size: few; CDR3: CASSFTGNSPLHF; DNA: TGTGCCAGCAGCTTTACAGGGAATTCACCCCTCCACTTT
V: TRBV28; D: TRBD1; J: TRBJ2-2; size: .; CDR3: CASSLWGQANTGELFF; DNA: TGTGCCAGCAGTTTATGGGGACAGGCGAACACCGGGGAGCTGTTTTTT
V: TRBV5-6; D: .; J: TRBJ1-1; size: .; CDR3: CASSLRAGKKGTDTEAFF; DNA: TGTGCCAGCAGCTTACGGGCAGGGAAGAAAGGAACAGACACTGAAGCTTTCTTT
V: TRBV6-5; D: .; J: TRBJ1-1; size: .; CDR3: CASSYSSQGTTEAFF; DNA: TGTGCCAGCAGTTACTCCTCACAGGGTACGACTGAAGCTTTCTTT
V: TRBV27; D: .; J: TRBJ2-1; size: .; CDR3: CASSLRGTNEQFF; DNA: TGTGCCAGCAGTTTACGTGGGACTAATGAGCAGTTCTTC
V: TRBV11-2; D: TRBD2; J: TRBJ2-3; size: once; CDR3: CASSFHHSGGTSDTQYF; DNA: TGTGCCAGCAGCTTTCACCATAGCGGGGGAACTTCAGATACGCAGTATTTT
V: TRBV2; D: .; J: TRBJ2-7; size: .; CDR3: CASSGVDSLHEQYF; DNA: TGTGCCAGCAGTGGTGTCGACAGCCTCCACGAGCAGTACTTC
V: TRBV28; D: TRBD1; J: TRBJ1-4; size: .; CDR3: CASSLNRGYEKLFF; DNA: TGTGCCAGCAGTTTAAACAGGGGGTACGAAAAACTGTTTTTT
V: TRBV6-1; D: .; J: TRBJ2-1; size: once; CDR3: CASSLGPTEQFF; DNA: TGTGCCAGCAGTCTAGGTCCGACTGAGCAGTTCTTC
V: TRBV28; D: .; J: TRBJ1-5; size: .; CDR3: CASSVGRGNQPQHF; DNA: TGTGCCAGCAGTGTAGGTCGGGGTAATCAGCCCCAGCATTTT
V: TRBV7-2; D: .; J: TRBJ1-5; size: .; CDR3: CASSIQGTNQPQHF; DNA: TGTGCCAGCAGCATACAGGGTACCAATCAGCCCCAGCATTTT
V: TRBV27; D: TRBD1; J: TRBJ1-2; size: .; CDR3: CASSSTGVGYGYTF; DNA: TGTGCCAGCAGTTCCACAGGGGTAGGCTATGGCTACACCTTC
V: TRBV11-2; D: .; J: TRBJ2-2; size: .; CDR3: CASSLVRGRGGELFF; DNA: TGTGCCAGCAGCTTAGTTCGGGGAAGAGGCGGGGAGCTGTTTTTT
V: TRBV25-1; D: .; J: TRBJ1-6; size: .; CDR3: CASSPTVSYNSPLHF; DNA: TGTGCCAGCAGTCCGACAGTCTCCTATAATTCACCCCTCCACTTT
V: TRBV28; D: .; J: TRBJ1-4; size: few; CDR3: CASSSLGTFSGIGNEKLFF; DNA: TGTGCCAGCAGTTCATTGGGAACCTTCTCAGGGATTGGTAATGAAAAACTGTTTTTT
V: TRBV29-1; D: .; J: TRBJ2-7; size: .; CDR3: CSVVGLVNDEQYF; DNA: TGCAGCGTTGTTGGTCTAGTAAACGACGAGCAGTACTTC
V: TRBV15; D: .; J: TRBJ1-2; size: .; CDR3: CATSRDTALYGYTF; DNA: TGTGCCACCAGCAGAGATACAGCCTTATATGGCTACACCTTC
V: TRBV7-9; D: TRBD1; J: TRBJ2-2; size: once; CDR3: CASSPQGVIGELFF; DNA: TGTGCCAGCAGCCCACAGGGGGTTATCGGGGAGCTGTTTTTT
V: TRBV5-1; D: TRBD1; J: TRBJ1-4; size: .; CDR3: CASSLGTGGEKLFF; DNA: TGCGCCAGCAGCTTGGGGACAGGGGGGGAAAAACTGTTTTTT
V: TRBV9; D: .; J: TRBJ1-1; size: .; CDR3: CASSLNPQDFLSMNTEAFF; DNA: TGTGCCAGCAGCCTTAATCCCCAAGACTTCCTAAGCATGAACACTGAAGCTTTCTTT
V: TRBV19; D: TRBD1; J: TRBJ2-7; size: .; CDR3: CASSPGRRQGGSYEQYF; DNA: TGTGCCAGTAGTCCCGGCCGGAGACAGGGGGGCTCCTACGAGCAGTACTTC
V: TRBV19; D: TRBD2; J: TRBJ2-3; size: .; CDR3: CASSIQAGRTDTQYF; DNA: TGTGCCAGTAGTATCCAAGCGGGACGCACAGATACGCAGTATTTT
V: TRBV4-1; D: TRBD2; J: TRBJ2-2; size: .; CDR3: CASSPSSGNTGELFF; DNA: TGCGCCAGCAGTCCCTCTAGCGGAAACACCGGGGAGCTGTTTTTT
V: TRBV6-1; D: .; J: TRBJ1-2; size: few; CDR3: CASSEVSTGGYTF; DNA: TGTGCCAGCAGTGAAGTGTCGACAGGAGGCTACACCTTC
V: TRBV5-6; D: .; J: TRBJ1-2; size: once; CDR3: CASSLTQVNYGYTF; DNA: TGTGCCAGCAGCTTGACACAGGTTAACTATGGCTACACCTTC
V: TRBV27; D: TRBD2; J: TRBJ2-1; size: .; CDR3: CATKFSGGLNNEQFF; DNA: TGTGCCACCAAATTTAGCGGGGGACTGAACAATGAGCAGTTCTTC
V: TRBV6-6; D: .; J: TRBJ2-7; size: .; CDR3: CASSSTEPSEQYF; DNA: TGTGCCAGCAGTTCGACAGAGCCTAGCGAGCAGTACTTC
V: TRBV27; D: .; J: TRBJ1-1; size: .; CDR3: CASSSTTGTEAFF; DNA: TGTGCCAGCAGTTCAACAACAGGGACTGAAGCTTTCTTT
V: TRBV7-9; D: .; J: TRBJ1-4; size: once; CDR3: CASSLLGGPEKLFF; DNA: TGTGCCAGCAGCTTACTAGGGGGACCTGAAAAACTGTTTTTT
V: TRBV28; D: TRBD1; J: TRBJ2-2; size: .; CDR3: CASSLVVQGTGELFF; DNA: TGTGCCAGCAGTCTTGTCGTACAGGGGACCGGGGAGCTGTTTTTT
V: TRBV5-6; D: .; J: TRBJ2-7; size: .; CDR3: CARVTPKGRRAASYEQYF; DNA: TGTGCCAGAGTTACCCCGAAGGGGCGCAGGGCGGCGTCGTACGAGCAGTACTTC
V: TRBV7-9; D: TRBD2; J: TRBJ2-7; size: .; CDR3: CASSLGGSGGSYEQYF; DNA: TGTGCCAGCAGCTTAGGGGGTAGCGGGGGGTCCTACGAGCAGTACTTC
V: TRBV19; D: .; J: TRBJ1-2; size: .; CDR3: CARGREGYTF; DNA: TGTGCCCGCGGGAGGGAGGGCTACACCTTC
V: TRBV6-5; D: .; J: TRBJ2-5; size: .; CDR3: CASSYPHSGAGETQYF; DNA: TGTGCCAGCAGTTACCCCCACAGTGGGGCGGGGGAGACCCAGTACTTC
V: TRBV19; D: .; J: TRBJ1-2; size: .; CDR3: CATAGGGYTF; DNA: TGTGCCACCGCGGGGGGCGGCTACACCTTC
V: TRBV5-5; D: .; J: TRBJ1-2; size: .; CDR3: CASSFDSHSNYGYTF; DNA: TGTGCCAGCAGCTTTGACAGTCACAGTAACTATGGCTACACCTTC
V: TRBV27; D: .; J: TRBJ1-2; size: .; CDR3: CASSPSVGYGYTF; DNA: TGTGCCAGCAGCCCCTCGGTTGGCTATGGCTACACCTTC
V: TRBV28; D: .; J: TRBJ1-3; size: .; CDR3: CASSSLTGSGNTIYF; DNA: TGTGCCAGCAGCTCCCTAACGGGGAGTGGAAACACCATATATTTT
V: TRBV28; D: TRBD1; J: TRBJ1-4; size: .; CDR3: CASSSSGTGGEKLFF; DNA: TGTGCCAGCAGTTCCTCCGGGACAGGGGGTGAAAAACTGTTTTTT
V: TRBV29-1; D: .; J: TRBJ1-1; size: .; CDR3: CSVNSGRAEAFF; DNA: TGCAGCGTTAATTCAGGGCGCGCTGAAGCTTTCTTT
V: TRBV15; D: .; J: TRBJ1-6; size: .; CDR3: CATSRDLAHNSPLHF; DNA: TGTGCCACCAGCAGAGATTTGGCTCATAATTCACCCCTCCACTTT